The sequence of this TCR beta chain was determined in a study of T and B cells in COVID-19 patients. For the study at large: Active-infection patients were older, median approximately 68 years, than recovered patients, median roughly 35 years. Whole-study results and caveats: Clonality of TRB repertoires was high in active COVID-19; recovery brought above-healthy diversity and richness. Symptomatic-phase blood samples from mildly ill patients and early samples from severe cases were scarce.

Germline CDR1 is KGHSH and CDR2 is LQKENI. V was trimmed by 0 bases and J by 10 bases, leaving 13 bases between them. The CDR3 sequence is 14 residues long. Each TRB amplification used about 250-550 ng of genomic DNA from blood. This clonotype is labeled as medium-sized. Its antigen is as yet unknown. TRB rearrangements were amplified by multiplex PCR with BIOMED2 TRB-A/B primers. TCRdb re-called the multiplex PCR reads through MiXCR, storing one row per CDR3 protein. The repertoire includes over 8,000 distinct CDR3 sequences, 25% to 35% of them detected once, and just over 5.5% sits in the top ten. V gene TRBV18 combines with J gene TRBJ1-5; perhaps TRBD1 as D (6 bases). Sequencing was carried out using blood. This sequence originates from a human donor who had recovered from COVID-19. The CDR3 DNA follows: TGTGCCAGCTCACCACCATACGAGGGGGAACCCCAGCATTTT. This encodes CASSPPYEGEPQHF.